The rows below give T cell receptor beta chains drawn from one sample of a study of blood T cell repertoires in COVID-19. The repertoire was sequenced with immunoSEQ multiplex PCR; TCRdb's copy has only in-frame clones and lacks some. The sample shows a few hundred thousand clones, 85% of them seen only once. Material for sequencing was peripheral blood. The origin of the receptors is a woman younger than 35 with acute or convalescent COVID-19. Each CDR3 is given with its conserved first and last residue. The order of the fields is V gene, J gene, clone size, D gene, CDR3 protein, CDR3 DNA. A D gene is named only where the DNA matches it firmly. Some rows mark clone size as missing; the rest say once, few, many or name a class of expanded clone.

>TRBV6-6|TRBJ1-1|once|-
CASSPRENTEAFF
TGTGCCAGCAGTCCACGCGAGAACACTGAAGCTTTCTTT
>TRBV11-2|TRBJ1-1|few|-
CASSLSVANTEAFF
TGTGCCAGCAGCTTATCGGTAGCCAACACTGAAGCTTTCTTT
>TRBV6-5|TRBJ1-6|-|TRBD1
CASSYDRAKSSPLHF
TGTGCCAGCAGTTACGACAGGGCGAAAAGTTCACCCCTCCACTTT
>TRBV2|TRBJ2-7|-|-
CASSEEHSREQYF
TGTGCCAGCAGTGAAGAACACAGTAGGGAGCAGTACTTC
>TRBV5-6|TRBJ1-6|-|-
CASSSGTRNSPLHF
TGTGCCAGCAGTTCCGGGACAAGAAATTCACCCCTCCACTTT
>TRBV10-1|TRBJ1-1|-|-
CASSETGNTEAFF
TGCGCCAGCAGTGAGACAGGGAACACTGAAGCTTTCTTT
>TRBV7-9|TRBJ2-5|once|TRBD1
CASSFGTGVGETQYF
TGTGCCAGCAGCTTTGGGACAGGGGTCGGCGAGACCCAGTACTTC
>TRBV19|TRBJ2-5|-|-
CASSIDQAETQYF
TGTGCCAGTAGTATAGATCAGGCAGAGACCCAGTACTTC
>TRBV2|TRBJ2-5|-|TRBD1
CASNPTGGETQYF
TGTGCCAGCAACCCGACAGGGGGAGAGACCCAGTACTTC
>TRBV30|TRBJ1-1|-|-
CAWSAQSEAFF
TGTGCCTGGAGTGCCCAGTCTGAAGCTTTCTTT
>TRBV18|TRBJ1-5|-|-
CASSPTSSGVGNQPQHF
TGTGCCAGCTCACCAACCAGTTCAGGGGTAGGCAATCAGCCCCAGCATTTT
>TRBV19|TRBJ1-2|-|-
CASSITVTETNYGYTF
TGTGCCAGTAGTATCACGGTTACAGAGACTAACTATGGCTACACCTTC
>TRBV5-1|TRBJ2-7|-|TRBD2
CASRPIAGGPYEQYF
TGCGCCAGCAGGCCCATAGCGGGAGGGCCCTACGAGCAGTACTTC
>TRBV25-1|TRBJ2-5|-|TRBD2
CASSEGASGVQETQYF
TGTGCCAGCAGTGAAGGGGCTAGCGGGGTTCAAGAGACCCAGTACTTC
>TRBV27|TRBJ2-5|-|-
CASSSQETQYF
TGTGCCAGCAGTTCTCAAGAGACCCAGTACTTC
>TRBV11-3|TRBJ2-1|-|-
CASSSGTVSYNEQFF
TGTGCCAGCAGCTCTGGGACTGTCTCCTACAATGAGCAGTTCTTC
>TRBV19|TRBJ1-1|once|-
CASRPVPGGWDTEAFF
TGTGCCAGTAGGCCGGTTCCGGGGGGCTGGGACACTGAAGCTTTCTTT
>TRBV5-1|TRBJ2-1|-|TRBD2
CASSFTGGVGLYNEQFF
TGCGCCAGCAGCTTTACGGGGGGAGTTGGCCTCTACAATGAGCAGTTCTTC
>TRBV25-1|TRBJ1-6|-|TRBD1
CASSETGEVSPLHF
TGTGCCAGCAGTGAGACAGGGGAGGTGTCACCCCTCCACTTT
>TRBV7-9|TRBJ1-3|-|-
CASSLDLTGSGNTIYF
TGTGCCAGCAGCTTAGATCTGACGGGGTCTGGAAACACCATATATTTT
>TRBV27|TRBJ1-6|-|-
CASSPTGLGSPLHF
TGTGCCAGCAGTCCAACAGGTTTAGGTTCACCCCTCCACTTT
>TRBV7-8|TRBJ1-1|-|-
CASSLDVGDTEAFF
TGTGCCAGCAGCTTAGATGTGGGCGACACTGAAGCTTTCTTT
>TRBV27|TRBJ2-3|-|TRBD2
CASFRLAGSGTTDTQYF
TGTGCCAGCTTCAGACTAGCGGGGAGCGGAACAACAGATACGCAGTATTTT
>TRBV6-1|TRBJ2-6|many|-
CASSEDSSGANVLTF
TGTGCCAGCAGTGAGGACAGCTCTGGGGCCAACGTCCTGACTTTC
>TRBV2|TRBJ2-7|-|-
CASSARFLLNYEQYF
TGTGCCAGCAGCGCGCGGTTCCTCCTAAACTACGAGCAGTACTTC
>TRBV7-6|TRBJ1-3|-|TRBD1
CASSSLGQGFLGGNTIYF
TGTGCCAGCAGCTCCCTGGGACAGGGATTCTTAGGTGGAAACACCATATATTTT
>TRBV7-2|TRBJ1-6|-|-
CASSHLGGASSYNSPLHF
TGTGCCAGCAGCCATCTAGGGGGTGCTAGCTCCTATAATTCACCCCTCCACTTT
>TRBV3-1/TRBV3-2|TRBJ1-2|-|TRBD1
CASSQGRTGDLYGYTF
TGTGCCAGCAGCCAAGGAAGGACAGGGGATCTCTATGGCTACACCTTC
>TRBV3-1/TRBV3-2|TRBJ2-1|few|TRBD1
CASSHPPRTGVNEQFF
TGTGCCAGCAGCCACCCCCCACGGACAGGGGTGAATGAGCAGTTCTTC
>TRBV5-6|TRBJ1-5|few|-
CASASIRGNQPQHF
TGTGCCAGCGCATCAATCCGGGGAAACCAGCCCCAGCATTTT
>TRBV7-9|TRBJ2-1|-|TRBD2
CASSSTQGLAGEVGEQFF
TGTGCCAGCAGCTCAACACAGGGACTAGCGGGAGAAGTGGGTGAGCAGTTCTTC
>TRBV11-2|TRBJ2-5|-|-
CASSSYGGPLQTQYF
TGTGCCAGCAGCTCGTACGGCGGCCCTCTTCAGACCCAGTACTTC
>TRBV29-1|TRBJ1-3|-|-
CSVGAGNTIYF
TGCAGCGTCGGGGCTGGAAACACCATATATTTT
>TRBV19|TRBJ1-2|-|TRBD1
CASSNEGAPNYGYTF
TGTGCCAGTAGTAATGAGGGGGCCCCTAACTATGGCTACACCTTC
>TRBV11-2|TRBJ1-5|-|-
CASSETRGSNQPQHF
TGTGCCAGCAGCGAGACCCGGGGAAGCAATCAGCCCCAGCATTTT
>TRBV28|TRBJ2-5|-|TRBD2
CATSSREGETQYF
TGTGCCACGTCGTCGAGGGAGGGAGAGACCCAGTACTTC
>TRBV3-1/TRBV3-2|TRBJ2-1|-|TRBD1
CAFTGVKSYNEQFF
TGTGCCTTTACAGGGGTCAAGTCCTACAATGAGCAGTTCTTC
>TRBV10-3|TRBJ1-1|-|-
CAISGENTEAFF
TGTGCCATCAGTGGAGAGAACACTGAAGCTTTCTTT
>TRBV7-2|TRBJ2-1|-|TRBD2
CASSPNILAGGGYNEQFF
TGTGCCAGCAGCCCAAATATACTAGCGGGAGGGGGGTACAATGAGCAGTTCTTC
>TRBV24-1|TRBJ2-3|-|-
CATSESTDTQYF
TGTGCCACCAGTGAATCGACAGATACGCAGTATTTT
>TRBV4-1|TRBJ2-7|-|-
CASSQVGAGAYEQYF
TGCGCCAGCAGCCAAGTTGGCGCAGGGGCCTACGAGCAGTACTTC
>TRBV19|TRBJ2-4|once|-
CASSIRGGVGSKNIQYF
TGTGCCAGTAGTATAAGGGGCGGGGTTGGATCCAAAAACATTCAGTACTTC
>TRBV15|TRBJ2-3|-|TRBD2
CATREGTSLDTQYF
TGTGCCACCAGGGAGGGGACTAGCTTAGATACGCAGTATTTT
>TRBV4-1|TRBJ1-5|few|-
CASSQDDRDQPQHF
TGCGCCAGCAGCCAAGACGACCGGGATCAGCCCCAGCATTTT
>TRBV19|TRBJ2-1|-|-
CASSIVSDEQFF
TGTGCCAGTAGTATTGTTTCGGATGAGCAGTTCTTC
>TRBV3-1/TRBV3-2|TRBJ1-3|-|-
CASSQMALAGNTIYF
TGTGCCAGCAGCCAAATGGCTTTGGCTGGAAACACCATATATTTT
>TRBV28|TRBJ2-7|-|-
CASSTGTYEQYF
TGTGCCAGCAGTACAGGGACCTACGAGCAGTACTTC